The clone carrying this TCR beta chain came up once. In the original workflow: By means of reference gene primer amplification, nucleated cell counts were estimated. Some clones are missing from TCRdb's copy, which holds only in-frame ones; the method was immunoSEQ multiplex PCR. The V and J calls and clone size come from that table; D and trimming were worked out from the DNA. This sample has fewer than 150,000 clones, with roughly three quarters found just once. The data were obtained in a study of blood T cell repertoires in COVID-19. Study summary: The study drew acute and convalescent COVID-19 samples from the United States, Italy and Spain.

Trimming removed 10 bases at V and 1 base at J, with 11 bases between. This CDR3 has 13 residues. CDR1 MNHEY and CDR2 SVGAGI come from the germline V gene. Sequencing was performed on peripheral blood. This clonotype originated in a man older than 75 with acute or convalescent COVID-19. This chain joins TRBV6-5 and TRBJ1-3; D call uncertain. As DNA, the CDR3 is TGTGCCACTTCGTCAGAATCTGGAAACACCATATATTTT. Protein: CATSSESGNTIYF.